One TCR beta chain is described in this entry. The sample is drawn from a study of blood T cell repertoires in COVID-19. Looking at the study overall: T cells, B-cell-depleted T cells, or PBMCs supplied cDNA or gDNA.

Original processing methods: Amplification of reference gene primers provided the estimated nucleated cell counts. The table came from immunoSEQ multiplex PCR; TCRdb's copy has only in-frame clones and leaves some out. The DNA gave D and trimming, while V, J and clone size come from that table. Among about 76,000 clones listed, 75% to 90% were seen once. This CDR3 contains 15 residues. Germline CDR1 and CDR2: MNHEY and SVGAGI. Deletions cut 6 bases from V and 4 bases from J, with 18 bases between. This sequence was found in a human donor in a cohort sampled during active COVID-19. Sequencing used peripheral blood. The rearrangement joins TRBV6-5 to TRBJ1-1, with a possible D match to TRBD1 (6 bases). This CDR3 reads CASRRAETGITEAFF. The CDR3 DNA reads as TGTGCCAGCAGGCGCGCCGAGACAGGTATCACTGAAGCTTTCTTT.